This is a list of T cell receptor beta chains from one sample in a study of T cell responses to AZD1222 COVID-19 vaccine. TCRdb's copy holds only in-frame clones and misses some; the assay was immunoSEQ multiplex PCR. The sample lists over 110,000 clones, approximately 90% seen once, with roughly 2.8% in the top ten. Material: peripheral blood, obtained on day 0 of AZD1222 vaccination. The receptor set was obtained from an adult in good health. Each CDR3 is given with its conserved first and last residue. A D gene is named only where the DNA matches it firmly. Not all rows give a size; the values are once, few, many and, for expanded clones, a class.

. TRBD1 TRBJ2-5 TRBV5-5 TGTGCCAGCAGCCCAGGGGGTTTTCGGCAAGAGACCCAGTACTTC CASSPGGFRQETQYF
. . TRBJ2-7 TRBV7-9 TGTGCCAGCAGCTTGACAGGCTACGAGCAGTACTTC CASSLTGYEQYF
. TRBD1 TRBJ2-5 TRBV11-2 TGTGCCAGCAGCGCACTCAGGGGGGAGACCCAGTACTTC CASSALRGETQYF
. . TRBJ2-7 TRBV11-2 TGTGCCAGCAGCTTATTGGGGACCCACTACGAGCAATACTTC CASSLLGTHYEQYF
. . TRBJ2-7 TRBV15 TGTGCCACCAGCGTTAGTGTGGGGACCTACGAGCAGTACTTC CATSVSVGTYEQYF
. TRBD1 TRBJ2-2 TRBV24-1 TGTGCCACCAGTGACCCCGGGACAGGCGACACCGGGGAGCTGTTTTTT CATSDPGTGDTGELFF
. . TRBJ1-3 TRBV4-2 TGTGCCAGCAGCCAAGAATGGCTTAGCTCTGGAAACACCATATATTTT CASSQEWLSSGNTIYF
. . TRBJ1-6 TRBV7-9 TGTGCCAGCAGCTTTGGTAATTCACCCCTCCACTTT CASSFGNSPLHF
. . TRBJ1-1 TRBV9 TGTGCCAGCAGCGTAGCTGGCAGGGGCACTGAAGCTTTCTTT CASSVAGRGTEAFF
. TRBD1 TRBJ2-7 TRBV28 TGTGCCAGCAGTTTGGCCGGGACAGGGACCTACGAGCAGTACTTC CASSLAGTGTYEQYF
. TRBD2 TRBJ2-2 TRBV7-3 TGTGCCAGCAGCTCCCCAATAGCGGGGACGAACACCGGGGAGCTGTTTTTT CASSSPIAGTNTGELFF
. TRBD1 TRBJ1-2 TRBV9 TGTGCCAGCAGCTCACATCTGGGACAGGGGTATGGCTACACCTTC CASSSHLGQGYGYTF
. . TRBJ1-2 TRBV5-4 TGTGCCAGCAGCCGCGACAGGAATATCTATGGCTACACCTTC CASSRDRNIYGYTF
once . TRBJ1-2 TRBV5-1 TGCGCCAGCAAAGGGGTTCGGGACTATGGCTACACCTTC CASKGVRDYGYTF
. . TRBJ2-5 TRBV28 TGTGCCAGCAGTTTGTGGGCAGAGGGGGAGACCCAGTACTTC CASSLWAEGETQYF
. . TRBJ2-1 TRBV14 TGTGCCAGCAGCCGCTACAATGAGCAGTTCTTC CASSRYNEQFF
. . TRBJ1-2 TRBV2 TGTGCCAGCAAAGGGAATGGCTACACCTTC CASKGNGYTF
. . TRBJ2-3 TRBV25-1 TGTGCCAGCAGTGATGGTACGCAGTATTTT CASSDGTQYF
. TRBD1 TRBJ1-2 TRBV5-1 TGCGCCAGCAGCTCAACGACAGGGGGCATAGATGGCTACACCTTC CASSSTTGGIDGYTF
. . TRBJ1-6 TRBV5-5 TGTGCCAGCAGCCCCCTGAAGGGGGGCTTTTCACCCCTCCACTTT CASSPLKGGFSPLHF
once TRBD1 TRBJ1-5 TRBV27 TGTGCCAGCAGTAAAACAGGGGGGAATCAGCCCCAGCATTTT CASSKTGGNQPQHF
once TRBD2 TRBJ2-1 TRBV7-9 TGTGCCAGCAACCGACTAGCGGGAGACCTCGCCTACAATGAGCAGTTCTTC CASNRLAGDLAYNEQFF
. . TRBJ1-3 TRBV2 TGTGCCAGCAGGCCCGAAGTCGGAAACACCATATATTTT CASRPEVGNTIYF
. TRBD1 TRBJ2-7 TRBV27 TGTGCCAGCAGTTTTAGGGCGGTACAGGGGTTCGAGCAGTACTTC CASSFRAVQGFEQYF
. . TRBJ2-3 TRBV28 TGTGCCAGCAGCCCGGCGGGTGAAGGCACAGATACGCAGTATTTT CASSPAGEGTDTQYF
. . TRBJ1-1 TRBV14 TGTGCCAGCAGCCAACTACGGACGGTTAGCATGAACACTGAAGCTTTCTTT CASSQLRTVSMNTEAFF
once . TRBJ2-2 TRBV12-5 TGTGCTAGTCGCCCGGGGGGCAAGAACACCGGGGAGCTGTTTTTT CASRPGGKNTGELFF
once TRBD1 TRBJ1-5 TRBV7-9 TGTGCCAGCAGCTACGGGACAGGGGAGCAGCCCCAGCATTTT CASSYGTGEQPQHF
. . TRBJ2-7 TRBV12-3/TRBV12-4 TGTGCCAGCAGTTTTGGAGGGAACGAGCAGTACTTC CASSFGGNEQYF
. TRBD1 TRBJ1-5 TRBV28 TGTGCCAGCAGTTTCGGACAGGGTGAGCAGCCCCAGCATTTT CASSFGQGEQPQHF
. . TRBJ2-4 TRBV4-3 TGCGCCAGCAGCCATGGGGGGCGGTCGGCCAAAAACATTCAGTACTTC CASSHGGRSAKNIQYF
. . TRBJ2-5 TRBV5-8 TGTGCCAGCAGCCGACAGTGGGAGACCCAGTACTTC CASSRQWETQYF
few . TRBJ2-7 TRBV30 TGTGCCTGGAGGGCAACTAGTTCCTACGAGCAGTACTTC CAWRATSSYEQYF
. TRBD1 TRBJ1-4 TRBV19 TGTGCCAGTCAAACTTTACACGGGACAGCAAATAATGAAAAACTGTTTTTT CASQTLHGTANNEKLFF
. . TRBJ2-5 TRBV20-1 TGCAGTGGCCCTTATAAGACCCAGTACTTC CSGPYKTQYF
once . TRBJ1-4 TRBV6-1 TGTGCCAGCAGTGAAGACGGCGGGGGAAAACTGTTTTTT CASSEDGGGKLFF
. . TRBJ1-5 TRBV2 TGTGCTTCCACGGACGGGGCAAATAGCAATCAGCCCCAGCATTTT CASTDGANSNQPQHF
. . TRBJ1-4 TRBV11-3 TGTGCCAGCAGCCTTGGACGGGGTAGTGAAAAACTGTTTTTT CASSLGRGSEKLFF
once . TRBJ2-3 TRBV2 TGTGCCTCCAAGGAGGGGGGAAGCACAGATACGCAGTATTTT CASKEGGSTDTQYF
. TRBD2 TRBJ2-3 TRBV28 TGTGCCAGCAGTTTATTCTCCCTAGCGGGGGGGCCACGGACGCAGTATTTT CASSLFSLAGGPRTQYF
. . TRBJ1-2 TRBV24-1 TGTGCCACCAGTCAAGGGGAAGGCTACACCTTC CATSQGEGYTF
. . TRBJ2-7 TRBV7-2 TGTGCCAGCAGCCTGCGGACAGCCTACGAGCAGTACTTC CASSLRTAYEQYF
. . TRBJ2-2 TRBV7-3 TGTGCCAGCAGCTTAAATGGCGGTAGCACCGGGGAGCTGTTTTTT CASSLNGGSTGELFF
. . TRBJ1-1 TRBV6-5 TGTGCCAGCTGGTTACCTAACACTGAAGCTTTCTTT CASWLPNTEAFF
few . TRBJ2-1 TRBV4-1 TGCGCCAGCAGCCAAGGGCCAGCGGACCATTTAAATGAGCAGTTCTTC CASSQGPADHLNEQFF
once . TRBJ2-7 TRBV7-8 TGTGCCAGCAGCTCCCATGCCTACGAGCAGTACTTC CASSSHAYEQYF
. TRBD1 TRBJ1-2 TRBV5-4 TGTGCCAGCAGCCTGACCGGGACAGGGGTTTTTGGCTACACCTTC CASSLTGTGVFGYTF
. . TRBJ2-7 TRBV30 TGTGCCTGGATGGGCGTGACCGGTACCGGTGAGCAGTACTTC CAWMGVTGTGEQYF
. TRBD1 TRBJ2-1 TRBV18 TGTGCCAGCTCATTGGGACAGGGTAACAATGAGCAGTTCTTC CASSLGQGNNEQFF
. TRBD2 TRBJ2-7 TRBV7-9 TGTGCCAGCACCTTAGCGGGAGGGCCCGGCGAGCAGTACTTC CASTLAGGPGEQYF
once . TRBJ2-2 TRBV7-9 TGTGCCAGCAGCTTATTTCAAGGGGTCTACACCGGGGAGCTGTTTTTT CASSLFQGVYTGELFF
. . TRBJ1-1 TRBV5-1 TGCGCCAGCAGCTCCCAGGGAGACACTGAAGCTTTCTTT CASSSQGDTEAFF
once . TRBJ2-5 TRBV7-7 TGTGCCAGCAGCTTAGCTCCGACGGCCGGCGTGACCCAGTACTTC CASSLAPTAGVTQYF
. . TRBJ2-7 TRBV7-2 TGTGCCAGCAACCCAGCGGCTACCTACGAGCAGTACTTC CASNPAATYEQYF
. TRBD1 TRBJ1-2 TRBV9 TGTGCCAGCAGCGCCCTTGACAGGGGTGACTATGGCTACACCTTC CASSALDRGDYGYTF